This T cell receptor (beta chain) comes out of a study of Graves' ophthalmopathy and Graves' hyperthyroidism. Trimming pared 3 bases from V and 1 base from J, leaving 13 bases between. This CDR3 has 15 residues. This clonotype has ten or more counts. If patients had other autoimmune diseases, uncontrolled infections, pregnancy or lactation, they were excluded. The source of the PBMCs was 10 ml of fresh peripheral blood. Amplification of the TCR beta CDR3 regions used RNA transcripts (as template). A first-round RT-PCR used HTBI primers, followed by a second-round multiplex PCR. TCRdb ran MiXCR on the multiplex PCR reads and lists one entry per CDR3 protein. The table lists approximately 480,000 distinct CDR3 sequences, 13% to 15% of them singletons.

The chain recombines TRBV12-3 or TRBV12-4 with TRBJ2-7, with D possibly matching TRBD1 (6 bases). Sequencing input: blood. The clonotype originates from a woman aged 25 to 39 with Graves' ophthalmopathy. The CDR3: CASSFSQGNSYEQYF. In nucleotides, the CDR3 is TGTGCCAGCAGTTTCAGTCAGGGGAATTCCTACGAGCAGTACTTC.